The 10 T cell receptor beta chains below all came from one sample that was sequenced in a study of T cell changes during pregnancy in multiple sclerosis. Data came from immunoSEQ multiplex PCR; TCRdb stores just in-frame clones and leaves some out. The sample includes approximately 69,000 clones, roughly 91% of them seen just once. Sequenced here: CD4+ T cells from peripheral blood mononuclear cells, sampled in the third trimester of pregnancy. These receptors were taken from a female donor in good health, enrolled as a control in a pregnancy study.

This chain uses TRBV9 with TRBJ1-1; weak D call: TRBD1 (6 bases). The CDR3 is 15 amino acids. The V gene lost 4 bases and the J gene lost 4 bases, with 17 bases spanning the gap. Germline V gene sequence: CDR1 SGDLS, CDR2 YYNGEE. The DNA of the CDR3 is TGTGCCAGCAGCCCAACGACAGGATCGGGCACTGAAGCTTTCTTT. It translates to CASSPTTGSGTEAFF.

The count of this clone is one. The chain joins TRBV5-7 to TRBJ1-1; no firm D call. TRBV5-7 is labeled an ORF, and its function is uncertain. With 0 bases removed from V and 8 bases from J, the gap between germline ends came to 8 bases. The CDR3 is 12 amino acids. CDR3 nucleotide sequence: TGTGCCAGCAGCTTGGCCCGCGCAGAAGCTTTCTTT. Amino acids: CASSLARAEAFF.

The chain recombines TRBV5-6 with TRBJ2-1; maybe TRBD1 (5 bases). The germline gives CDR1 SGHDT, CDR2 YYEEEE. This CDR3 spans 15 amino acids. The V end lost 2 bases, the J end lost 8 bases, and 17 bases lay between the germline ends. The CDR3: CASSFFAGNGHEQFF. The DNA of the CDR3 is TGTGCCAGCAGCTTCTTTGCAGGGAACGGGCATGAGCAGTTCTTC.

The chain combines TRBV7-2 with TRBJ1-3, with TRBD1 as a possible D gene (5 bases). V was pared by 3 bases and J by 3 bases, with 15 bases between. The germline V gene has CDR1 SGHTA and CDR2 FQGNSA. The CDR3 is 16 residues long. The CDR3 reads CASSFPGQKFGNTIYF. For the CDR3, the DNA is TGTGCCAGCAGCTTCCCCGGACAAAAGTTTGGAAACACCATATATTTT.

V and J are TRBV9 and TRBJ2-5; no clear D gene. The length of the CDR3 is 15 residues. V was cut by 4 bases and J by 5 bases, with 18 bases left in between. The germline CDR1 and CDR2 sequences are SGDLS and YYNGEE. CDR3 bases: TGTGCCAGCAGCACCCCCCGAGGCCTAGTGGAGACCCAGTACTTC. Its translation: CASSTPRGLVETQYF.

The rearrangement uses TRBV7-9 and TRBJ2-5; possible D gene TRBD1, 6 bases. Germline values: CDR1 SEHNR, CDR2 FQNEAQ (reference sequence). This CDR3 is 15 amino acids long. Trimming took off 2 bases at V and 5 bases at J, with 15 bases between the two ends. In DNA form, the CDR3 reads TGTGCCAGCAGCTTAACGACAGGCGTTGTTGAGACCCAGTACTTC. It translates to CASSLTTGVVETQYF.

The chain has TRBV5-1 and TRBJ2-3; the D gene is possibly TRBD1 (5 bases). CDR3 length equals 15 residues. The V gene's germline CDR1 is SGHRS and CDR2 YFSETQ. Trimming removed 0 bases from V and 2 bases from J, with 10 bases in between. CDR3 sequence (DNA): TGCGCCAGCAGCTTGGGGGGCAAATACACAGATACGCAGTATTTT. Protein product: CASSLGGKYTDTQYF. Complete variable domain (other parts from reference TRBV5-1 and TRBJ2-3): KAGVTQTPRYLIKTRGQQVTLSCSPISGHRSVSWYQQTPGQGLQFLFEYFSETQRNKGNFPGRFSGRQFSNSRSEMNVSTLELGDSALYLCASSLGGKYTDTQYFGPGTRLTVL.

This CDR3 reads CASGGVFYEQYF. CDR3 coding DNA: TGTGCCAGCGGAGGGGTCTTCTACGAGCAGTACTTC. The chain is built from TRBV7-9 and TRBJ2-7; D is possibly TRBD2 (6 bases). The CDR3 contains 12 residues. Germline CDR1 SEHNR, CDR2 FQNEAQ (reference sequence). Trimming cost V 8 bases and J 3 bases, with 11 bases left between them. Combining the CDR3 with reference TRBV7-9 and TRBJ2-7 gives the whole variable domain DTGVSQNPRHKITKRGQNVTFRCDPISEHNRLYWYRQTLGQGPEFLTYFQNEAQLEKSRLLSDRFSAERPKGSFSTLEIQRTEQGDSAMYLCASGGVFYEQYFGPGTRLTVT.

The chain has TRBV12-5 and TRBJ1-5; a possible D gene is TRBD1 (6 bases). The length of the CDR3 is 15 residues. The ends were cut back, 7 bases at V and 4 bases at J, with 17 bases in the middle. Per the germline V gene, CDR1 is LGHNT and CDR2 is FRNRAP. This chain's CDR3 is CASESTGSRNQPQHF. The DNA of the CDR3 is TGTGCTAGTGAAAGTACAGGGTCCCGAAATCAGCCCCAGCATTTT.

V gene TRBV7-3 combines with J gene TRBJ1-1, with D uncertain. The CDR3 is made up of 13 amino acids. CDR1 SGHTA and CDR2 FQGTGA come from the germline V gene. Trimming removed 5 bases from V and 3 bases from J, with 10 bases in between. This CDR3 reads CASSLSLDTEAFF. The CDR3 DNA sequence: TGTGCCAGCAGCCTGAGTCTGGACACTGAAGCTTTCTTT. Full variable domain (remainder filled in from reference TRBV7-3 and TRBJ1-1): GAGVSQTPSNKVTEKGKYVELRCDPISGHTALYWYRQSLGQGPEFLIYFQGTGAADDSGLPNDRFFAVRPEGSVSTLKIQRTERGDSAVYLCASSLSLDTEAFFGQGTRLTVV.